Below, 3 T cell receptor beta chains from the same sample are listed, as sequenced in a study of radiotherapy plus CTLA-4 blockade in lung cancer. TCRdb's table, derived via immunoSEQ multiplex PCR, lists solely in-frame clones and lacks some. The sample gives approximately 89,000 clones, about 78% of which show up once; 3% to 4.5% is in the top ten. The specimen comprised peripheral blood, sampled from a patient treated with radiotherapy plus ipilimumab. The receptors were gathered from a human donor with non-small cell lung cancer who had a partial response to radiotherapy plus ipilimumab. Some clones in this sample may be carry-over from other donors' samples.

V gene TRBV5-4 combines with J gene TRBJ2-2; maybe TRBD1 (6 bases). The CDR3 contains 16 residues. V was cut by 0 bases and J by 1 base, with 10 bases left in between. CDR1 SGHNT and CDR2 YYREEE come from the germline V gene (reference sequence). DNA of the CDR3: TGTGCCAGCAGCTTGGGGGGACACCTGAACACCGGGGAGCTGTTTTTT. Translated, it gives CASSLGGHLNTGELFF.

This chain links TRBV5-1 with TRBJ2-3, with D possibly TRBD1 on 6 matching bases. CDR3 length: 17 amino acids. Germline V gives CDR1 SGHRS, CDR2 YFSETQ. Trimming left V 4 bases short and J 0 bases short, with 18 bases between. CDR3 nucleotide sequence: TGCGCCAGCAGCACTAAGCATCAGGGGACAAGCACAGATACGCAGTATTTT. Protein: CASSTKHQGTSTDTQYF.

A single count supports this clone. The V call is TRBV28, the J call TRBJ1-1; TRBD1 might be the D (6 bases). Per the germline V gene, CDR1 is MDHEN and CDR2 is SYDVKM. The CDR3 length is 12 residues. The V end lost 7 bases, the J end lost 4 bases, and 10 bases lay between the germline ends. CDR3 nucleotide sequence: TGTGCCAGCAAGACAGGTCGCACTGAAGCTTTCTTT. Translated, it gives CASKTGRTEAFF.